The rows below give T cell receptor beta chains drawn from one sample of a study of blood T cell repertoires in COVID-19. Profiling relied on immunoSEQ multiplex PCR, and the TCRdb table lists in-frame clones only, not all of them. The profile shows approximately 16,000 clones, approximately 85% of them singletons. The sequencing input was peripheral blood. All receptors come from a man older than 75 with active or convalescent COVID-19. Each CDR3 is given with its conserved first and last residue. The D gene is left open where the match is weak. Size values are once, few and many counts, or a class for expanded clones, and some rows have none.

TRBV15	NA	TRBJ1-2	once	CATSRDGGSYYGYTF	TGTGCCACCAGCAGAGACGGGGGGTCCTACTATGGCTACACCTTC
TRBV19	NA	TRBJ2-7	NA	CASRPERQSYEQYF	TGTGCCAGTAGACCCGAACGACAGTCCTACGAGCAGTACTTC
TRBV6-5	NA	TRBJ1-1	NA	CASSPRDKNEAFF	TGTGCCAGCAGTCCTCGTGACAAAAATGAAGCTTTCTTT
TRBV27	NA	TRBJ2-7	NA	CASSPSPGMGNEQYF	TGTGCCAGCAGTCCCTCCCCGGGGATGGGTAACGAGCAGTACTTC
TRBV12-3/TRBV12-4	NA	TRBJ2-2	few	CASSKSVTGELFF	TGTGCCAGCAGTAAGTCAGTCACCGGGGAGCTGTTTTTT
TRBV29-1	TRBD1	TRBJ2-1	NA	CSVELPGQLYNEQFF	TGCAGCGTTGAACTCCCGGGACAGCTATACAATGAGCAGTTCTTC
TRBV4-2	NA	TRBJ1-3	NA	CASSQEAQGNSGNTIYF	TGTGCCAGCAGCCAAGAGGCCCAGGGAAACTCTGGAAACACCATATATTTT
TRBV6-5	NA	TRBJ1-5	NA	CASSLGLASGQPQHF	TGTGCCAGCAGCCTTGGCCTCGCTAGTGGTCAGCCCCAGCATTTT
TRBV5-6	TRBD1	TRBJ2-7	NA	CASSLKGASEQYF	TGTGCCAGCAGCTTAAAGGGGGCTAGCGAGCAGTACTTC
TRBV2	TRBD2	TRBJ2-3	NA	CASRDPSGGGTTDTQYF	TGTGCCAGCAGAGACCCTAGCGGGGGGGGTACCACAGATACGCAGTATTTT
TRBV30	TRBD1	TRBJ1-5	NA	CAWSVGDRVAPPQHF	TGTGCCTGGAGTGTAGGGGACAGGGTTGCACCGCCCCAGCATTTT
TRBV6-7	NA	TRBJ2-7	NA	CASSYSVQGPGIYEQYF	TGTGCCAGCAGTTACTCGGTGCAGGGCCCAGGAATTTACGAGCAGTACTTC
TRBV2	TRBD2	TRBJ2-3	NA	CASSGLAGVTDTQYF	TGTGCCAGCAGCGGACTAGCGGGGGTAACAGATACGCAGTATTTT